This T cell receptor (beta chain) was captured in a study of hypomethylating agent response in myelodysplastic syndrome. In the study overall: Of the myelodysplastic syndrome patients, 9 were male, 2 female. With a mean age of 72.2 +/- 6.3 years, patients were most commonly cytogenetically diploid. Response meant complete response or hematologic improvement; all other patients were non-responders.

Sequencing was performed with immunoSEQ multiplex PCR; in TCRdb, only in-frame clones are kept and a portion is missing. The sample holds approximately 6,800 clones, around 87% seen once. Turning to this clone: The antigen remains unidentified.

The study's findings and limits: Possible novel MDS antigen recognition by shared GLIPH2 clusters needs experimental validation.

This CDR3 has 15 residues. Trimming removed 7 bases at V and 0 bases at J, with 15 bases between. Germline V gene data show CDR1 as SGHAT and CDR2 as FQNNGV. The chain has TRBV11-2 and TRBJ2-5, with D perhaps TRBD1 (5 bases). The material sequenced was bone marrow, taken before or after starting hypomethylating agent treatment for myelodysplastic syndrome (not recorded which). The TCR originated in a human donor with myelodysplastic syndrome. The CDR3 loop reads CASTQTAGYQETQYF. In DNA form, the CDR3 reads TGTGCCAGCACCCAAACCGCAGGGTACCAAGAGACCCAGTACTTC.